The 4 T cell receptor delta chains presented below share a single source sample, sequenced in a study of gamma-delta T cells after stem cell transplantation. TCRdb reanalysed the RT-PCR reads via CATT. The repertoire includes about 2,400 delta-chain clones, roughly 19% of them detected once, and under 30% sits in the top ten. Specimen: gamma-delta T cells. The receptors here all came from a human donor. It is not recorded whose cells these are; they may come from a transplant donor.

The rearrangement uses TRDV2 and TRDJ3, with 7 bases fitting TRDD3. The junction had 7 bases not matched to a gene; V was cut back by 0 bases and J by 0 bases. This CDR3 is built from 19 residues. Germline values: CDR1 GEAIGNYY, CDR2 EKD. The CDR3 DNA is TGTGCCTGTGACACCCCTGGGGGGGTGAGCTCCTGGGACACCCGACAGATGTTTTTC. Protein sequence: CACDTPGGVSSWDTRQMFF.

The V and J genes are TRDV1 and TRDJ1; maybe TRDD2 (6 bases). Germline loops: CDR1 TSWWSYY, CDR2 QGS. The V end lost 4 bases, the J end lost 7 bases, and 16 bases lay between the germline ends. The CDR3 totals 14 residues. CDR3 nucleotides: TGTGCTCTTGGGGCGGGCCTTCCCCAGAGTAAACTCATCTTT. This translates into CALGAGLPQSKLIF.

The CDR3 nucleotides read TGTGCCTGTGGGTCCCTTCGTCTCCTACTGGGGGAACCGTACACCGATAAACTCATCTTT. Protein sequence: CACGSLRLLLGEPYTDKLIF. The chain couples TRDV2 to TRDJ1; TRDD3 matches 9 bases. CDR3 length: 20 residues. Germline V gene lookup returns CDR1 GEAIGNYY and CDR2 EKD. V lost 5 bases and J lost 0; bases outside the gene matches: 21.

A few counts support this clone. The genes are TRDV1 and TRDJ1; the match to TRDD3 covers 10 bases. CDR1 and CDR2 (germline): TSWWSYY, QGS. Trimming at V came to 0 bases and at J to 0 bases, leaving 13 bases not matched to a gene. The CDR3 is 20 residues long. CDR3 amino acids: CALGELPYWGIQQYTDKLIF. The DNA of the CDR3 is TGTGCTCTTGGGGAACTCCCATACTGGGGGATCCAACAGTACACCGATAAACTCATCTTT.